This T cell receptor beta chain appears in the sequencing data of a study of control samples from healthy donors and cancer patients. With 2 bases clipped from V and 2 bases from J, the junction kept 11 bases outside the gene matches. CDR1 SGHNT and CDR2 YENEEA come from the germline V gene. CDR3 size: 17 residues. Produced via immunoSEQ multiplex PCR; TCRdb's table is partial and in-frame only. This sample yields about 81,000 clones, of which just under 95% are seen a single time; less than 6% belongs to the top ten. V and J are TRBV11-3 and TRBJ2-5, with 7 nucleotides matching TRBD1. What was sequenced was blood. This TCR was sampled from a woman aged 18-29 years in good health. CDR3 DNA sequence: TGTGCCAGCAGCTTAAGGCCCCAGGGGGTCACGCAAGAGACCCAGTACTTC. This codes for CASSLRPQGVTQETQYF. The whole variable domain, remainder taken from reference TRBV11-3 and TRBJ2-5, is EAGVVQSPRYKIIEKKQPVAFWCNPISGHNTLYWYLQNLGQGPELLIRYENEEAVDDSQLPKDRFSAERLKGVDSTLKIQPAELGDSAVYLCASSLRPQGVTQETQYFGPGTRLLVL.